This TCR beta chain was recovered during a study of T cells expressing NK-cell markers. Study overall: It was sorted CD3+CD56+NKG2C+, CD3+CD56+NKG2C- and CD3+CD56-NKG2C+ T cells that supplied the TCR beta repertoires.

The TCR beta cDNA came from 5'RACE template switching with UMIs. Using the 5' RACE reads, TCRdb records one entry per CDR3 protein without DNA. This listing includes hundreds of thousands of distinct CDR3 sequences. Overall study results and limits: A few of the donors also had these clonotypes leading their CD3+CD56-NKG2C+ fraction.

The germline gives CDR1 SEHNR, CDR2 FQNEAQ (reference sequence). This CDR3 is 15 amino acids long. Comments on this clonotype: Its antigen is not known.

This sequence was found in a man aged 18-75 years in good health. The sequenced material came from blood T cells: a sorted CD56 or NKG2C T cell subset, CD4+ or CD8+ T cells, or bulk PBMC T cells (not recorded which). The rearrangement links TRBV7-9 to TRBJ2-5; TCRdb returns TRBD1, unconfirmable since there is no DNA. CDR3 amino acids: CASSPWVQGVETQYF.